In its sample, the clone carrying this T cell receptor beta chain was seen many times. Its antigen remains unknown. Via MiXCR, TCRdb re-called the 5' RACE reads, giving one row per CDR3 protein. The sample carries under 850,000 distinct CDR3 sequences, around 19% recorded once. The sample originates from a study of CD8 T cells in ankylosing spondylitis. Study-level findings and limits: Fewer than ten highly homologous variants made up a TCR beta motif, and this motif appeared characteristic of ankylosing spondylitis blood.

This receptor was taken from a male donor with ankylosing spondylitis. Sequencing was carried out using blood, either unsorted or a sorted T cell fraction (not recorded which).

CDR3 in amino acids: CASSVGLAGETGRNEQFF. In DNA, the CDR3 is TGTGCCAGCAGCGTAGGACTAGCGGGAGAAACCGGTAGAAATGAGCAGTTCTTC. The chain recombines TRBV7-9 with TRBJ2-1; 13 bases line up with TRBD2. Germline lookup yields CDR1 SEHNR and CDR2 FQNEAQ (reference sequence). The CDR3 covers 18 residues. Trimming at V came to 5 bases and at J to 7 bases, leaving 14 bases not matched to a gene.